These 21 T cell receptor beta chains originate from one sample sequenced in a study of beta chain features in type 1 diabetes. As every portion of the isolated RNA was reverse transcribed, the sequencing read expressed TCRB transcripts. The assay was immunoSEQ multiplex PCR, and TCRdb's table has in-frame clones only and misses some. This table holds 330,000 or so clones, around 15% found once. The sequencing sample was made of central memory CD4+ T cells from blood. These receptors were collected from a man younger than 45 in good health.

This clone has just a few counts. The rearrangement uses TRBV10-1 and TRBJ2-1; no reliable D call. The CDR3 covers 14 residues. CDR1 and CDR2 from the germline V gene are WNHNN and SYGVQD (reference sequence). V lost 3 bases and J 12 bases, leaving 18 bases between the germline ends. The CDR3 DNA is TGCGCCAGCAGTGAAAACCTAAACCCCTTTTGGCAGTTCTTC. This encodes CASSENLNPFWQFF.

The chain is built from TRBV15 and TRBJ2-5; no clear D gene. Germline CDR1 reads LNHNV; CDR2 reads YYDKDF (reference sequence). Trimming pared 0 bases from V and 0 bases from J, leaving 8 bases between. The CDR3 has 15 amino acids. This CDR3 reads CATSRDITYQETQYF. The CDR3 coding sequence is TGTGCCACCAGCAGAGACATTACGTACCAAGAGACCCAGTACTTC.

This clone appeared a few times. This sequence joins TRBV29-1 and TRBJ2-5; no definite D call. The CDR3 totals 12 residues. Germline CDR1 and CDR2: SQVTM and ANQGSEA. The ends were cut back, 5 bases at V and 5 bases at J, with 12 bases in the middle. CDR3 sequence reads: CSVKWVDETQYF. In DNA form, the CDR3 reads TGCAGCGTTAAATGGGTGGACGAGACCCAGTACTTC.

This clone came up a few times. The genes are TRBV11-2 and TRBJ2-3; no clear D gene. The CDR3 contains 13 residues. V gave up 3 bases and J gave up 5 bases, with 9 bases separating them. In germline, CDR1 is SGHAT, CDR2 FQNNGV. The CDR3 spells CASSFESRDTQYF. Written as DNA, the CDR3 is TGTGCCAGCAGCTTCGAGAGTCGAGATACGCAGTATTTT.

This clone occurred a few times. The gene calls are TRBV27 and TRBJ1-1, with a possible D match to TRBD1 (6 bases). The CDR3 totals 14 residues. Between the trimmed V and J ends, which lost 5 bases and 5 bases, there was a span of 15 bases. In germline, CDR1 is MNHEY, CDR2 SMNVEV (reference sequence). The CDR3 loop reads CASSPTGRWTEAFF. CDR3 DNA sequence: TGTGCCAGCAGTCCAACAGGGAGGTGGACTGAAGCTTTCTTT.

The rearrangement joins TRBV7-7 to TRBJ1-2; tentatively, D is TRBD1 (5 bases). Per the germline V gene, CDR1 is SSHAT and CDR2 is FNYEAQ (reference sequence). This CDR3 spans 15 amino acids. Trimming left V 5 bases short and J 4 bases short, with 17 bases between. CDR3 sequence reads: CASSPGTSSGYGYTF. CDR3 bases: TGTGCCAGCAGCCCCGGGACCTCCTCGGGCTATGGCTACACCTTC.

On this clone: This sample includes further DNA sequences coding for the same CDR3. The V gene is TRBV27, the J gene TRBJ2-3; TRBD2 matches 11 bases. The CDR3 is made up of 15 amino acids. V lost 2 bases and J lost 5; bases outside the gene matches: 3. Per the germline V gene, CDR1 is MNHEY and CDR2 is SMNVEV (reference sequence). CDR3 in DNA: TGTGCCAGCAGTTTAACTAGCGGGGGTGGAGATACGCAGTATTTT. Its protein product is CASSLTSGGGDTQYF.

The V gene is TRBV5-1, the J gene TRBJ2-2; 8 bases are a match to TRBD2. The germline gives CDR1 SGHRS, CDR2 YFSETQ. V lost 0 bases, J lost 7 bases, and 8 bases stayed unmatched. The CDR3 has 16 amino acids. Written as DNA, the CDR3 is TGCGCCAGCAGCTTGGACACCGCCGGGACTAGCGGGGAGCTGTTTTTT. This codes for CASSLDTAGTSGELFF.

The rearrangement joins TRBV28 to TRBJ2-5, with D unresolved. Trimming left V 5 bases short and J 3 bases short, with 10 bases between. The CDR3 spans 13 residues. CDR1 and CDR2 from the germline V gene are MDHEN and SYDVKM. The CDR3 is CASSLPGEETQYF. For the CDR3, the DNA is TGTGCCAGCAGTCTGCCAGGAGAAGAGACCCAGTACTTC. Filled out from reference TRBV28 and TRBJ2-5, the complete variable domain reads DVKVTQSSRYLVKRTGEKVFLECVQDMDHENMFWYRQDPGLGLRLIYFSYDVKMKEKGDIPEGYSVSREKKERFSLILESASTNQTSMYLCASSLPGEETQYFGPGTRLLVL.

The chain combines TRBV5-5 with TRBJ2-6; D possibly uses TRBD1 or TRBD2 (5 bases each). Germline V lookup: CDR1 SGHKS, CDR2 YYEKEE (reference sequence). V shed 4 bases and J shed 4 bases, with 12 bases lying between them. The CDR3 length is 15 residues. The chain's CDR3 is CASSTRGAGANVLTF. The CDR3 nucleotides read TGTGCCAGCAGCACTAGGGGCGCCGGGGCCAACGTCCTGACTTTC.

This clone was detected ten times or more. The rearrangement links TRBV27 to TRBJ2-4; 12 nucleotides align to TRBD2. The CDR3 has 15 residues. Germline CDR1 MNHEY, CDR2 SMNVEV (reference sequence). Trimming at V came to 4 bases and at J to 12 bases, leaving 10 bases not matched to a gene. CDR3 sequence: CASSSGTSGRPHQYF. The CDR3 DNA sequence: TGTGCCAGCAGTTCCGGGACTAGCGGGCGTCCGCATCAGTACTTC.

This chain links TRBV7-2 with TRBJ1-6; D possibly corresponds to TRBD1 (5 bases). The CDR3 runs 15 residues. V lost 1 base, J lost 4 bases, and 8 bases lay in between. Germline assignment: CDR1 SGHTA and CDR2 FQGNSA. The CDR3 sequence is CASSLGGLYNSPLHF. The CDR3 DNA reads TGTGCCAGCAGCTTAGGGGGCCTTTATAATTCACCCCTCCACTTT.

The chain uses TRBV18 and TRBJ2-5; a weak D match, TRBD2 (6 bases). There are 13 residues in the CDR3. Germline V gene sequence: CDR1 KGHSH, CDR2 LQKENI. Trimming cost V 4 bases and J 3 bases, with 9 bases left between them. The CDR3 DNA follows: TGTGCCAGCTCACGGAGGGTTGAAGAGACCCAGTACTTC. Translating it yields CASSRRVEETQYF.

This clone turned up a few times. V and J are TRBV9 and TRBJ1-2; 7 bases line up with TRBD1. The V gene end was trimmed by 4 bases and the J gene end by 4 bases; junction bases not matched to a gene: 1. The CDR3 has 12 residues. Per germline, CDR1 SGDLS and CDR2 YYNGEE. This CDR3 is CASSRDSYGYTF. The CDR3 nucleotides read TGTGCCAGCAGCCGGGACAGCTATGGCTACACCTTC.

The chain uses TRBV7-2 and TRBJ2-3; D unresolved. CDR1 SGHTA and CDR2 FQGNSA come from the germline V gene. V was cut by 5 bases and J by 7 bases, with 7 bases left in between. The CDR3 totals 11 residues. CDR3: CASSPRNTQYF. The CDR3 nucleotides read TGTGCCAGCAGCCCAAGGAATACGCAGTATTTT.

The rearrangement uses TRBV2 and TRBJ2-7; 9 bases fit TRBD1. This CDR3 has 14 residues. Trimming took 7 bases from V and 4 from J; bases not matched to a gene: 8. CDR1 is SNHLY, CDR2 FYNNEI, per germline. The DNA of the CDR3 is TGTGCCAGCATATGGGACAGGGCATCGTACGAGCAGTACTTC. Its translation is CASIWDRASYEQYF. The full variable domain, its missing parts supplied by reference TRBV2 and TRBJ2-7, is EPEVTQTPSHQVTQMGQEVILRCVPISNHLYFYWYRQILGQKVEFLVSFYNNEISEKSEIFDDQFSVERPDGSNFTLKIRSTKLEDSAMYFCASIWDRASYEQYFGPGTRLTVT.

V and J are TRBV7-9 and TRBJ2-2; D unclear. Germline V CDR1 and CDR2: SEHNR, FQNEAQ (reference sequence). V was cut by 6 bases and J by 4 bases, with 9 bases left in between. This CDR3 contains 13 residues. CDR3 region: CASSTGATGELFF. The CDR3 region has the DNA TGTGCCAGCAGTACGGGCGCCACCGGGGAGCTGTTTTTT.

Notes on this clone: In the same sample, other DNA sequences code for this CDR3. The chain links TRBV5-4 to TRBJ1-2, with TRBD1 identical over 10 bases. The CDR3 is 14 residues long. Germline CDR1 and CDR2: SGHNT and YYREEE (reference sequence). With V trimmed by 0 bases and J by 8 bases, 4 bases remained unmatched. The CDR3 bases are TGTGCCAGCAGCTTGGTGGGGACAGGGGACGGCTACACCTTC. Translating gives CASSLVGTGDGYTF.

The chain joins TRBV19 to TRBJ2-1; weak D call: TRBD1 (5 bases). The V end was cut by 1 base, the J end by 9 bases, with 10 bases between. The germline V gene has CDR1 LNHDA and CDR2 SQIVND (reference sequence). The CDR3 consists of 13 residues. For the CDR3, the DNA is TGTGCCAGTAGTATAGTCAGGGATGGTGAGCAGTTCTTC. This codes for CASSIVRDGEQFF. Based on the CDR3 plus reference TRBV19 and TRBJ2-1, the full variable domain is DGGITQSPKYLFRKEGQNVTLSCEQNLNHDAMYWYRQDPGQGLRLIYYSQIVNDFQKGDIAEGYSVSREKKESFPLTVTSAQKNPTAFYLCASSIVRDGEQFFGPGTRLTVL.

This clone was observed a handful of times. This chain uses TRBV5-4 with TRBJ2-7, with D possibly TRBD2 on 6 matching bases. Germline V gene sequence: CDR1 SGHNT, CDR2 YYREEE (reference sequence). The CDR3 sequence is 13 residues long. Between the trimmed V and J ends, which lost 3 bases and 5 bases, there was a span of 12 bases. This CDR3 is CASSWRGSDEQYF. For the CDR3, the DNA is TGTGCCAGCAGCTGGAGGGGTTCGGACGAGCAGTACTTC.

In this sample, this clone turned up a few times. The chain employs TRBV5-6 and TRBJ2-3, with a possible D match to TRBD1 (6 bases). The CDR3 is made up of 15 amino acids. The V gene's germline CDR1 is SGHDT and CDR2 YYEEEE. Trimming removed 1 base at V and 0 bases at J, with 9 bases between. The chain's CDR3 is CASSLWGHSTDTQYF. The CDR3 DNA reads TGTGCCAGCAGCTTGTGGGGGCACAGCACAGATACGCAGTATTTT.